This T cell receptor beta chain was documented in a study of OX40 agonist ivuxolimab in advanced cancers. The study, taken as a whole, reports: Among the lowest levels of clonal expansion were found in partial responders at 0.1-3.0 mg/kg.

Worth noting for this clone: Its target is not known.

The V and J ends lost 0 bases and 5 bases, in that order; junction bases with no gene match: 6. CDR3 size: 15 residues. Germline CDR1 is MNHEY and CDR2 is SVGAGI. The method was immunoSEQ multiplex PCR; TCRdb's version includes in-frame clones alone and lacks a portion of them. The table has approximately 45,000 clones, more than 85% seen once. The receptor was derived from an adult with an advanced solid tumor such as melanoma, head and neck, liver or kidney cancer. The chain recombines TRBV6-5 with TRBJ2-7; TRBD1 matches 8 bases. The sequencing used CD4+ or CD8+ T cells sorted from blood, collected in a trial of the OX40 agonist ivuxolimab. The CDR3: CASSYSAGGGDEQYF. The CDR3 DNA reads TGTGCCAGCAGTTACTCGGCAGGGGGCGGCGACGAGCAGTACTTC.